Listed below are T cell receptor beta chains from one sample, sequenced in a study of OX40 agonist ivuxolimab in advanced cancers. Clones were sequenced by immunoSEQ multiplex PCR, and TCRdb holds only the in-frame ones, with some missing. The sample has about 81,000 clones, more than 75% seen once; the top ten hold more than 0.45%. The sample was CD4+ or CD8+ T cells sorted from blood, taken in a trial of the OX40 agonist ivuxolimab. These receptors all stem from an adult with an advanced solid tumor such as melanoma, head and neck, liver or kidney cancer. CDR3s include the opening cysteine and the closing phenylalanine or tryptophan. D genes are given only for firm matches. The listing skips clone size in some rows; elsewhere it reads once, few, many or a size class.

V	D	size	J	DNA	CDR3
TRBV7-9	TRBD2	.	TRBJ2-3	TGTGCCAGCAGCTCAAGTCCTAGCGGGGGCACAGATACGCAGTATTTT	CASSSSPSGGTDTQYF
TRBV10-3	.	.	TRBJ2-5	TGTGCCATCAGGGGGGAACGAGAGACCCAGTACTTC	CAIRGERETQYF
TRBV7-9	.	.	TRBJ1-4	TGTGCCAGCAGCTTAGGCGGCAGGTATTTGGAAAAACTGTTTTTT	CASSLGGRYLEKLFF
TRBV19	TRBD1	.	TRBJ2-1	TGTGCCAGTAGTTTCCGGGACAGAAAAAATGAGCAGTTCTTC	CASSFRDRKNEQFF
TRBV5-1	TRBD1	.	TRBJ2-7	TGCGCCAGCAGTGGGACAGGAAGTTCCTACGAGCAGTACTTC	CASSGTGSSYEQYF
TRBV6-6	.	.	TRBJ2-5	TGTGCCAGCACAAACCTAGGGGGTGGGGGGGAGACCCAGTACTTC	CASTNLGGGGETQYF
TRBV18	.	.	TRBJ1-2	TGTGCCAGCTCACCAGGTTCTGCCTATGGCTACACCTTC	CASSPGSAYGYTF
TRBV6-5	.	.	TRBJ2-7	TGTGCCAGCACCCGTACTGTAGGGAGTTACGAGCAGTACTTC	CASTRTVGSYEQYF
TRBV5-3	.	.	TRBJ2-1	TGTGCCAGAAGCTCTACAGGGGGGGACTCCTACAATGAGCAGTTCTTC	CARSSTGGDSYNEQFF
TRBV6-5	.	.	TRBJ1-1	TGTGCCAGCAGCCCCCGAAGAGGGAGTACTGAAGCTTTCTTT	CASSPRRGSTEAFF
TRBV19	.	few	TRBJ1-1	TGTGCCACGCGTCCCGGATGGGACACTGAAGCTTTCTTT	CATRPGWDTEAFF
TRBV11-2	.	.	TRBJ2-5	TGTGCCAGCAGCCCCGTTGGACTCAACACGGGGGAGACCCAGTACTTC	CASSPVGLNTGETQYF
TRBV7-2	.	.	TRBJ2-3	TGTGCCAGCAGCTTACAGGGGCGCGGGACAGATACGCAGTATTTT	CASSLQGRGTDTQYF
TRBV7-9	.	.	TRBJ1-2	TGTGCCAGCAGCATACCTCAGCTTCCAAACTATGGCTACACCTTC	CASSIPQLPNYGYTF
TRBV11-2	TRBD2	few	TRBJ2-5	TGTGCCAGCAGCTTAGGGGGGGGGCAAGAGACCCAGTACTTC	CASSLGGGQETQYF
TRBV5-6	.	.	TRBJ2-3	TGTGCCAGCAGCTTGGGTCCCACAGATACGCAGTATTTT	CASSLGPTDTQYF
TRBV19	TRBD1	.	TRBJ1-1	TGTGCCAGTAGTACTCGACAGGGGTTCCCGAACACTGAAGCTTTCTTT	CASSTRQGFPNTEAFF
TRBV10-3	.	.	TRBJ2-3	TGTGCCACGAGGCTCGACTTTTCCGAAGATACGCAGTATTTT	CATRLDFSEDTQYF
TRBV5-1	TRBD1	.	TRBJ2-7	TGCGCCAGCAGCTTGGGGACAGGGGGCCAAACAAACTACGAGCAGTACTTC	CASSLGTGGQTNYEQYF
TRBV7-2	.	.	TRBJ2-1	TGTGCCAGCAGCTTAGTGTGGGACAAGGGGAGGGATGAGCAGTTCTTC	CASSLVWDKGRDEQFF
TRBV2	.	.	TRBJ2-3	TGTGCCAGCAGGGAGGGGAGGAGCACAGATACGCAGTATTTT	CASREGRSTDTQYF
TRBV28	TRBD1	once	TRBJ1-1	TGTGCCAGCAGGGGACAGGGTGATTACTCTGAAGCTTTCTTT	CASRGQGDYSEAFF
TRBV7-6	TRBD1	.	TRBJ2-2	TGTGCCAGCAGCTTGTTAACAGGGGACACCGGGGAGCTGTTTTTT	CASSLLTGDTGELFF
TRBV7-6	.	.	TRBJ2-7	TGTGCCAGCAGCTTAAGGCGGACCTACGAGCAGTACTTC	CASSLRRTYEQYF
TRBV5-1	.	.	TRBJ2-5	TGCGCCAGCAGCTTGGAGGGGGGCCGAGAGACCCAGTACTTC	CASSLEGGRETQYF
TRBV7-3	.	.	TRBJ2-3	TGTGCCAGCAGCTTTTCGTGGGAAGATACGCAGTATTTT	CASSFSWEDTQYF
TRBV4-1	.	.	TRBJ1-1	TGCGCCAGCAGCCAAGAGGAACACCCGAACACTGAAGCTTTCTTT	CASSQEEHPNTEAFF
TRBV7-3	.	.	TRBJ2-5	TGTGCCAGCAGCTTAAGCGCGGGAAGAGAGACCCAGTACTTC	CASSLSAGRETQYF
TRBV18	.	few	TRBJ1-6	TGTGCCAGCTCACCAGGGGTTAATTCACCCCTCCACTTT	CASSPGVNSPLHF
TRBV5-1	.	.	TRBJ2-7	TGCGCCAGCAGTCGGCCCCACCACGAGCAGTACTTC	CASSRPHHEQYF
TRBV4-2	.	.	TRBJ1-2	TGTGCCAGCAGCCAAGAAGGCCAGCCCTATGGCTACACCTTC	CASSQEGQPYGYTF
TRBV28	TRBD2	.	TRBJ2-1	TGTGCCAGCAGTCCTCGGCTAGCGGGGCACAATGAGCAGTTCTTC	CASSPRLAGHNEQFF
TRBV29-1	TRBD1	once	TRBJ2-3	TGCAGCGTCGAAAGTGGGGGACAGTATGGCACAGATACGCAGTATTTT	CSVESGGQYGTDTQYF
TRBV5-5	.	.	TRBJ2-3	TGTGCCAGCAGCTTGATGGGCTACACAGATACGCAGTATTTT	CASSLMGYTDTQYF
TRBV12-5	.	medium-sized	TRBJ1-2	TGTGCTAGTGGTTCGCGGGAGAGGAACTATGGCTACACCTTC	CASGSRERNYGYTF
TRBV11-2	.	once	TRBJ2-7	TGTGCCAGCAGCTTTGATCCCAGCCCCTACGAGCAGTACTTC	CASSFDPSPYEQYF
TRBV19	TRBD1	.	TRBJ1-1	TGTGCCAGTAGTGGACAGGGGGCCGGCGCTGAAGCTTTCTTT	CASSGQGAGAEAFF
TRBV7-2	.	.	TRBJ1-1	TGTGCCAGCAGCTCAGGGGCCACTGAAGCTTTCTTT	CASSSGATEAFF
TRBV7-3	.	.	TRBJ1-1	TGTGCCAGCAGCGCTTCGGCGGGGCAAGGGGGCACTGAAGCTTTCTTT	CASSASAGQGGTEAFF
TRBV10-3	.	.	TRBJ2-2	TGTGCCATCAGTGAGTCGACGTCGTTAAACACCGGGGAGCTGTTTTTT	CAISESTSLNTGELFF
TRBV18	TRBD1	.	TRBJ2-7	TGTGCCAGCTCAGCCGACAGGGGGCAGCACGAGCAGTACTTC	CASSADRGQHEQYF
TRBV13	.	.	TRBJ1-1	TGTGCCAGCAGCCGAAACGTTGTCGGGGAAGCTTTCTTT	CASSRNVVGEAFF
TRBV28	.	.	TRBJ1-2	TGTGCCAGCAGTTTACCCGGGGTGCACACCTTC	CASSLPGVHTF
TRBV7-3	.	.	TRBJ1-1	TGTGCCAGCAGCTTAGGCGGGAGGAACACTGAAGCTTTCTTT	CASSLGGRNTEAFF
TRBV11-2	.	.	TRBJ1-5	TGTGCCAGCAGCTTAGGAACAGGGAGGAACAATCAGCCCCAGCATTTT	CASSLGTGRNNQPQHF
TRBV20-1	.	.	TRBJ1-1	TGCAGTGAAGGACAGATTGAAGCTTTCTTT	CSEGQIEAFF
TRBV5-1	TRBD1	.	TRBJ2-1	TGCGCCAGCAGTCCTACAGGGGATAGCGATGAGCAGTTCTTC	CASSPTGDSDEQFF
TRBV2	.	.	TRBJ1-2	TGTGCCAGCAGCTCTATGGAGGGCTATGGCTACACCTTC	CASSSMEGYGYTF
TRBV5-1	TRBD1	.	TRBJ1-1	TGCGCCAGCAGCCTCAGGGGGCAGACTGAAGCTTTCTTT	CASSLRGQTEAFF
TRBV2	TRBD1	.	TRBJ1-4	TGTGCCAGCACCGGACGGACAGGGGAAGAAAAACTGTTTTTT	CASTGRTGEEKLFF
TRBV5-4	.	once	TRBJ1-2	TGTGCCAGCAGCCCCCTCCCTGCTCATGGCTACACCTTC	CASSPLPAHGYTF